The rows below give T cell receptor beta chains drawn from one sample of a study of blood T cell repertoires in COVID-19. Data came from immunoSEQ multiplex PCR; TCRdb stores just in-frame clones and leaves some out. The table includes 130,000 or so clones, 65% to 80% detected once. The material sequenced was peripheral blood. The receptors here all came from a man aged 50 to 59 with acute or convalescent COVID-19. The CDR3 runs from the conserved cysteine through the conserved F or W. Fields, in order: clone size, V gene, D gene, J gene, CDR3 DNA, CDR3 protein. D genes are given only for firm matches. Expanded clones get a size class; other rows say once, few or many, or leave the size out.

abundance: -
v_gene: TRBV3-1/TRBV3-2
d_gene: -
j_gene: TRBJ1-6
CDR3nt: TGTGCCAGCAGCCAGTTATCCAGGGGCTATAATTCACCCCTCCACTTT
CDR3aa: CASSQLSRGYNSPLHF

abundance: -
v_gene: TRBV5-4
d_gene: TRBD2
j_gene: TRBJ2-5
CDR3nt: TGTGCCAGCAGCTTGAAGTGGCCGGGGGGTCGGGAGACCCAGTACTTC
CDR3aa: CASSLKWPGGRETQYF

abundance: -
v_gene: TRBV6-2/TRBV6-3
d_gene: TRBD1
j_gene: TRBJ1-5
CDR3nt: TGTGCCAGCAGTTCACTGGACAGGGTAATCCAGCCCCAGCATTTT
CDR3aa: CASSSLDRVIQPQHF

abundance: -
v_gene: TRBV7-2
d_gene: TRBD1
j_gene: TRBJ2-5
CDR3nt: TGTGCCAGCAGCTCCCCACTTACAGGGGGCGCGGTCCAAGAGACCCAGTACTTC
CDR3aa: CASSSPLTGGAVQETQYF

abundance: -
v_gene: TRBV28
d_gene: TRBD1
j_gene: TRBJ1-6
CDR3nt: TGTGCCAGCTACGGGACAGATAATTCACCCCTCCACTTT
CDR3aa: CASYGTDNSPLHF

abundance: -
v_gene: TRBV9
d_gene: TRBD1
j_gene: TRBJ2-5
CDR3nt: TGTGCCAGCACCCGCTCCGGACAGGGGGAGACCCAGTACTTC
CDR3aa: CASTRSGQGETQYF

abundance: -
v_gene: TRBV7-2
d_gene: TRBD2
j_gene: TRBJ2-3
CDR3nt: TGTGCCAGCAGCTTCCGGGCTAGCGGGGGGGGTCCGGATACGCAGTATTTT
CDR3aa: CASSFRASGGGPDTQYF

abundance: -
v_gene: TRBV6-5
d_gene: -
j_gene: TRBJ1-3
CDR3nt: TGTGCCAGCAGTTACAACAGGGTCCCTGGAAACACCATATATTTT
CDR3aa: CASSYNRVPGNTIYF

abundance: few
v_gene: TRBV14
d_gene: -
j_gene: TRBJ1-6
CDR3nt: TGTGCCAGCAGCCAAGAAAACAGACATTCACCCCTCCACTTT
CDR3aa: CASSQENRHSPLHF

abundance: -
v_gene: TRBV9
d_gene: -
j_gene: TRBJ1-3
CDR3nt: TGTGCCAGCAGCGTAGCGGGTGCGGGGAGGCTCGGAAACACCATATATTTT
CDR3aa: CASSVAGAGRLGNTIYF

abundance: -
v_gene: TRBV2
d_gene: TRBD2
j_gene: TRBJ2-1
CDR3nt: TGTGCCAGCAGTTTACGGACTAGCGGGGGGTACAATGAGCAGTTCTTC
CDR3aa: CASSLRTSGGYNEQFF

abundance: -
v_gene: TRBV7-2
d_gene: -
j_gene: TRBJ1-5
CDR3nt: TGTGCCAGCAGCTTAGCGCGGGCAGGAGGTCAGCCCCAGCATTTT
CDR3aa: CASSLARAGGQPQHF

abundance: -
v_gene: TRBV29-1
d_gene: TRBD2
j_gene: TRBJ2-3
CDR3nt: TGCAGCGTTGAACCCCGACTAGCGGGGGAAGATACGCAGTATTTT
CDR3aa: CSVEPRLAGEDTQYF

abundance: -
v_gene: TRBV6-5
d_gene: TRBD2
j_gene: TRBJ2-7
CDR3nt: TGTGCCAGCAGTCCGCGGGGGATCGTCAACGAGCAGTACTTC
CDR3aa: CASSPRGIVNEQYF

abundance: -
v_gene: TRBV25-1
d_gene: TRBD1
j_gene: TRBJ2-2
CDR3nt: TGTGCCAGCAGTGAAGCAGGGGGCGGCGGGGAGCTGTTTTTT
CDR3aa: CASSEAGGGGELFF

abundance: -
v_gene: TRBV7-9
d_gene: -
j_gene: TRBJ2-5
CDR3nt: TGTGCCAGCAGCTTAGCGGCTTACCAAGAGACCCAGTACTTC
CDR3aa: CASSLAAYQETQYF

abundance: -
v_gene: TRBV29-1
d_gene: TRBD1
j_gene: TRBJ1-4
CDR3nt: TGCAGCGTAGAGGACAGGGCGTCGGAAAAACTGTTTTTT
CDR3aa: CSVEDRASEKLFF

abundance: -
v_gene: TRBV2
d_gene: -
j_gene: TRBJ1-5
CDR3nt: TGTGCCAGCAGTGATCAGGGTTCTCAGCCCCAGCATTTT
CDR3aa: CASSDQGSQPQHF